One T cell receptor beta chain is described in this entry. Its cognate antigen has yet to be identified. Per-base quality was not reported, and no clone a single base away is much larger than it. V is clipped by 2 bases and J by 5 bases, and the sequence between their germline boundaries is 23 bases long. CDR1 SGDLS and CDR2 YYNGEE were looked up in the germline V gene. Including cysteine and phenylalanine, the CDR3 has 18 amino acids. The retained sequence is limited to the CDR3, 54 bases, with the frame set at the first base. This record belongs to a study of OX40 agonist ivuxolimab in advanced cancers. For context, the study as a whole: Ivuxolimab was a fully human IgG2 agonistic monoclonal antibody targeting the costimulatory receptor OX40 (CD134). Intravenous ivuxolimab was administered to patients every 2 weeks at six dose levels: 0.01, 0.1, 0.3, 1.5, 3 and 10 mg/kg. Of the approximately 50 dose-escalation patients, hepatocellular carcinoma was present in some 19, melanoma in around 15, renal cell carcinoma in 9 and head and neck cancer in 9. In the dose-escalation cohort, about four fifths of patients were male, and the mean age was roughly 60 years with a range of roughly 20 to 80. Prior anti-PD-1, anti-PD-L1 or anti-CTLA-4 therapy was permitted, and checkpoint inhibitors had been received by around 39% of dose-escalation patients. Three dose-escalation patients achieved partial responses, one with hepatocellular carcinoma and two with cutaneous melanoma. The point of sequencing TCRbeta in the periphery was to test whether ivuxolimab changed TCR sequence diversity and drove clonal T-cell expansion. The paper covers the monotherapy dose-escalation part of the phase I ivuxolimab trial, which included N = 52 patients. Study-level results and caveats: Low levels of normalized T-cell clonal expansion were also seen in some patients who did not respond. After ivuxolimab, more expanded clones were found on average in CD8+ T cells than in CD4+ T cells. At doses from 0.1 to 3.0 mg/kg, clonal expansion was seen in both CD4+ and CD8+ blood T cells between baseline and week 6. The antigen specificity of the clonally expanded peripheral T cells was not determined. In the 0.1-3.0 mg/kg groups, partial responders had among the lowest normalized peripheral clonal expansion, particularly in CD8+ T cells.

Patients with a history of autoimmune disease or receiving systemic immunosuppression were excluded from the trial. Peripheral blood for TCR sequencing was collected from all dose cohorts at baseline, on cycle 4 day 1, and on cycle 7 day 1. The samples were drawn from a first-in-human, open-label, multicenter phase I dose-escalation trial of ivuxolimab. Adults with locally advanced or metastatic melanoma, renal cell, hepatocellular, or head and neck squamous cell carcinoma were enrolled in the trial. Before TCR sequencing, CD4+ and CD8+ T cells were separately sorted from peripheral blood. For sequencing of the TCRbeta CDR3 region, genomic DNA was extracted from the sorted cells. TCRbeta CDR3 regions were sequenced using the immunoSEQ Assay. TCRdb's version of the immuneACCESS table is confined to in-frame rearrangements and falls short of the full clone set. An unresolved V gene accounts for under half of the shortfall where checked; the remainder is of unknown origin. The sample contains 60,000 to 100,000 clones, under 90% of them found a single time. The ten largest clones represent roughly 0.53% of the sample.

This chain joins TRBV9 to TRBJ1-5; a tentative D match to TRBD1 spans 5 bases. The receptor comes from an adult with an advanced solid tumor such as melanoma, head and neck, liver or kidney cancer. Material: CD4+ or CD8+ T cells sorted from blood, obtained in a trial of the OX40 agonist ivuxolimab. In nucleotides, the sequence is TGTGCCAGCAGCGTTTGCAGGAGGGGAACCCTTTCTCATCAGCCCCAGCATTTT. It translates as CASSVCRRGTLSHQPQHF.